A single sample is the source of the 16 T cell receptor beta chains below, sequenced in a study of shared clonotypes between healthy human individuals. Terminally differentiated effector memory CD45RA+ cells were left out of the naive CD8 fraction, which was CD45RO-negative and positively selected for CCR7. Repertoires were generated with immunoSEQ multiplex PCR, while TCRdb's copy carries only in-frame clones and drops some. The sample yields a few hundred thousand clones, 95% to 96% seen once. The specimen sequenced was naive CD8+ T cells sorted from blood. The origin of the receptors is a young woman in good health.

This rearrangement joins TRBV9 to TRBJ1-1; 8 bases line up with TRBD1. Germline loops: CDR1 SGDLS, CDR2 YYNGEE. J gave up 5 bases and V 3 bases, and 9 bases lay outside the gene matches. The CDR3 loop spans 15 amino acids. DNA for the CDR3: TGTGCCAGCAGCGGGCCCAGGGGGCGGGGGACTGAAGCTTTCTTT. This encodes CASSGPRGRGTEAFF.

This rearrangement joins TRBV28 to TRBJ2-5, with 12 bases lining up with TRBD1. The germline gives CDR1 MDHEN, CDR2 SYDVKM. Losses at the gene ends were 7 bases for V and 5 bases for J; bases not matched to a gene: 14. This CDR3 contains 17 residues. The CDR3 region is CASTLGGQGAKKETQYF. As DNA, the CDR3 is TGTGCCAGCACTCTAGGGGGACAGGGGGCGAAGAAGGAGACCCAGTACTTC.

J is TRBJ2-1 and V is TRBV27; D not certain. The germline V gene encodes CDR1 MNHEY and CDR2 SMNVEV (reference sequence). The V end lost 3 bases, the J end lost 10 bases, and 7 bases lay between the germline ends. The CDR3 has 11 amino acids. The CDR3 DNA follows: TGTGCCAGCAGTTTTAAATTAGAGCAGTTCTTC. It yields the protein CASSFKLEQFF.

The chain links TRBV10-1 to TRBJ2-7; D gene ambiguous. The CDR3 runs 13 residues. Trimming took off 3 bases at V and 3 bases at J, with 9 bases between the two ends. Germline V gives CDR1 WNHNN, CDR2 SYGVQD (reference sequence). The CDR3 DNA sequence: TGCGCCAGCAGTGAAGGCGTGGGCTACGAGCAGTACTTC. Protein: CASSEGVGYEQYF.

This rearrangement joins TRBV28 to TRBJ1-2; no reliable D call. CDR3 length: 13 amino acids. Germline V gene sequence: CDR1 MDHEN, CDR2 SYDVKM. V was cut by 3 bases and J by 4 bases, with 9 bases left in between. CDR3 in amino acids: CASSLGKGYGYTF. CDR3 DNA: TGTGCCAGCAGTTTGGGGAAGGGCTATGGCTACACCTTC.

The chain employs TRBV5-6 and TRBJ2-1; tentatively, D is TRBD2 (6 bases). The germline V and J ends were trimmed by 1 base and 6 bases, with 14 bases remaining between them. CDR3 size: 15 residues. Germline CDR1 is SGHDT and CDR2 is YYEEEE. For the CDR3, the DNA is TGTGCCAGCAGCTTGTGGGGACTTGCAGGCAATGAGCAGTTCTTC. Residues: CASSLWGLAGNEQFF.

Concerning this clone itself: The same CDR3 arises from other DNA sequences in this sample as well. The rearrangement joins TRBV27 to TRBJ2-1; D may be TRBD1 or TRBD2 (5 bases each). Per germline, CDR1 MNHEY and CDR2 SMNVEV (reference sequence). Between the trimmed V and J ends, which lost 3 bases and 0 bases, there was a span of 6 bases. There are 14 residues in the CDR3. CDR3 DNA sequence: TGTGCCAGCAGTTTGAGGGGCTCCTACAATGAGCAGTTCTTC. Protein sequence: CASSLRGSYNEQFF.

Remarks on this clone: Other DNA sequences of this sample code for an identical CDR3. The chain employs TRBV7-9 and TRBJ2-5; TRBD2 matches at 9 bases. J lost 2 bases, V lost 2 bases, and 0 bases had no gene match. CDR1 SEHNR and CDR2 FQNEAQ come from the germline V gene (reference sequence). CDR3 length: 14 residues. The CDR3, as DNA: TGTGCCAGCAGCTTAACTAGCGGGCAAGAGACCCAGTACTTC. Protein product: CASSLTSGQETQYF.

The chain recombines TRBV15 with TRBJ1-6; weak D call: TRBD1 (6 bases). V was shortened by 8 bases and J by 6 bases, with 8 bases between the two germline ends. The germline CDR1 and CDR2 sequences are LNHNV and YYDKDF (reference sequence). CDR3 length: 12 amino acids. The CDR3 nucleotides are TGTGCCACCGGACAGATTAATTCACCCCTCCACTTT. Translation gives CATGQINSPLHF. Full variable domain (remainder filled in from reference TRBV15 and TRBJ1-6): DAMVIQNPRYQVTQFGKPVTLSCSQTLNHNVMYWYQQKSSQAPKLLFHYYDKDFNNEADTPDNFQSRRPNTSFCFLDIRSPGLGDTAMYLCATGQINSPLHFGNGTRLTVT.

The chain has TRBV11-3 and TRBJ2-2; D perhaps matches TRBD1 (5 bases). Germline V lookup: CDR1 SGHNT, CDR2 YENEEA. CDR3 length: 14 amino acids. V was cut by 5 bases and J by 2 bases, with 9 bases left in between. The CDR3: CASSRTSNTGELFF. The CDR3, as DNA: TGTGCCAGCAGCCGGACATCTAACACCGGGGAGCTGTTTTTT.

This clone was seen just once. The chain couples TRBV5-6 to TRBJ2-7, with D possibly matching TRBD2 (6 bases). Deletions cut 4 bases from V and 6 bases from J, with 20 bases between. The CDR3 has 15 amino acids. The germline V gene encodes CDR1 SGHDT and CDR2 YYEEEE. CDR3 amino acids: CASSQGGVGDLEQYF. CDR3 in DNA: TGTGCCAGCAGCCAAGGCGGGGTGGGGGATCTCGAGCAGTACTTC.

This chain links TRBV5-1 with TRBJ2-2; a possible D gene is TRBD2 (6 bases). V lost 0 bases and J 2 bases, leaving 8 bases between the germline ends. CDR1 and CDR2 (germline): SGHRS, YFSETQ. The CDR3 extends over 15 amino acids. The CDR3 is CASSLGLVNTGELFF. The CDR3 region has the DNA TGCGCCAGCAGCTTGGGACTAGTAAACACCGGGGAGCTGTTTTTT.

The CDR3 region is CASKDRGAEAFF. Written as DNA, the CDR3 is TGTGCCAGCAAGGACAGGGGCGCTGAAGCTTTCTTT. V is TRBV6-1 and J is TRBJ1-1; the match to TRBD1 covers 9 bases. Germline lookup yields CDR1 MNHNS and CDR2 SASEGT. The CDR3 extends over 12 amino acids. The trim removed 7 bases at V and 6 bases at J, leaving 3 bases unmatched.

This chain joins TRBV7-8 and TRBJ1-1; possible D gene TRBD1, 5 bases. V was cut by 2 bases and J by 5 bases, with 12 bases left in between. Germline V CDR1 and CDR2: SGHVS, FQNEAQ. The CDR3 has 14 amino acids. The CDR3 region has the DNA TGTGCCAGCAGCTTATGGGGGGGATGGACTGAAGCTTTCTTT. It codes for CASSLWGGWTEAFF. The whole variable domain, filled in from reference TRBV7-8 and TRBJ1-1, reads GAGVSQSPRYKVAKRGQDVALRCDPISGHVSLFWYQQALGQGPEFLTYFQNEAQLDKSGLPSDRFFAERPEGSVSTLKIQRTQQEDSAVYLCASSLWGGWTEAFFGQGTRLTVV.

This chain joins TRBV25-1 and TRBJ2-3; 9 positions agree with TRBD2. The CDR3 runs to 18 residues. V lost 8 bases, J lost 1 base, and 16 bases stayed unmatched. CDR1 and CDR2 from the germline V gene are MGHDK and SYGVNS. The DNA for the CDR3 is TGTGCCAGCGGGGCTCCGGGACTAGCAGAGAGACGCACAGATACGCAGTATTTT. Protein: CASGAPGLAERRTDTQYF.

This clone was counted only a few times. The rearrangement links TRBV9 to TRBJ1-1; D gene ambiguous. V was cut by 3 bases and J by 0 bases, with 15 bases left in between. CDR1 and CDR2 from the germline V gene are SGDLS and YYNGEE. This CDR3 comprises 16 residues. Here the CDR3 reads CASSANWRSMNTEAFF. The CDR3 coding sequence is TGTGCCAGCAGCGCCAACTGGAGATCCATGAACACTGAAGCTTTCTTT. The variable domain in full, completed from reference TRBV9 and TRBJ1-1, reads DSGVTQTPKHLITATGQRVTLRCSPRSGDLSVYWYQQSLDQGLQFLIQYYNGEERAKGNILERFSAQQFPDLHSELNLSSLELGDSALYFCASSANWRSMNTEAFFGQGTRLTVV.